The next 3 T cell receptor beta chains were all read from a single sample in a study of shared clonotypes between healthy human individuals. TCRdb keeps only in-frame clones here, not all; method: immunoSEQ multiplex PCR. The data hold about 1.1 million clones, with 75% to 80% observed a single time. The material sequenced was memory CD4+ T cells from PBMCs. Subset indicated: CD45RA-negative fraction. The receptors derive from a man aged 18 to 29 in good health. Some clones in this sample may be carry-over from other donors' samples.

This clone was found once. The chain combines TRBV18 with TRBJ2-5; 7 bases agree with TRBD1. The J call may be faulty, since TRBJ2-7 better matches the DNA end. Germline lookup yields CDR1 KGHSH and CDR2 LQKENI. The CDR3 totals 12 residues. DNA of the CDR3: TGTGCCAGCTCCCCCACAGGGGTCGAGCAGTACTTC. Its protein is CASSPTGVEQYF.

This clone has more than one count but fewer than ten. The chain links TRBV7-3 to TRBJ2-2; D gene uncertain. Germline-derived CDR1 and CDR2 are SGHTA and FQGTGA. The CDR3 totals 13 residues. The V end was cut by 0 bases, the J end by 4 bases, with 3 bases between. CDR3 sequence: CASSLTATGELFF. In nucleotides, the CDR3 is TGTGCCAGCAGCTTAACAGCCACCGGGGAGCTGTTTTTT.

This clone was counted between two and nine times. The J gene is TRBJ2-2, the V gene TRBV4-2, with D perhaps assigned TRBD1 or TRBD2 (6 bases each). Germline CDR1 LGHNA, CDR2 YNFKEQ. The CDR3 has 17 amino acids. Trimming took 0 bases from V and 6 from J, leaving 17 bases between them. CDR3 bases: TGTGCCAGCAGCCAAGATCAGCCGGGAGAGGGGGCCGGGGAGCTGTTTTTT. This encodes CASSQDQPGEGAGELFF.